The rows below give T cell receptor beta chains drawn from one sample of a study of T cell clones after liver transplantation. Method: immunoSEQ multiplex PCR; TCRdb's copy keeps in-frame clones and lacks some. Of about 99,000 clones listed, about 88% are singletons. The sample was CD4+ T cells from blood, taken around 50 months after liver transplant. The receptors were sampled from a human patient who received a liver transplant. Some T cells may be graft donor cells. Each CDR3 is given with its conserved first and last residue. A D gene is named only where the DNA matches it firmly. Rows give clone size only sometimes, using once, few, many, or a class for an expanded clone.

TRBJ1-5	-	TRBV5-6	-	TGTGCCAGCAGCTTGGTCGGTCAGCCCCAGCATTTT	CASSLVGQPQHF
TRBJ1-5	-	TRBV7-9	-	TGTGCCAGCAGCTCGGACTTCCTTTCCCAGCATTTT	CASSSDFLSQHF
TRBJ1-3	-	TRBV9	-	TGTGCCAGCAGCGTCGGAGGGAGCTCCTCTGGAAACACCATATATTTT	CASSVGGSSSGNTIYF
TRBJ1-4	-	TRBV7-2	-	TGTGCCAGCAGCTCAGCATCAACTAATGAAAAACTGTTTTTT	CASSSASTNEKLFF
TRBJ1-2	-	TRBV6-1	once	TGTGCCAGCAGTGAGTTTGGCACAATTGGCTACACCTTC	CASSEFGTIGYTF
TRBJ1-2	-	TRBV6-6	-	TGTGCCAGCGGATCCGCTACAGGTCAGAACTATGGCTACACCTTC	CASGSATGQNYGYTF
TRBJ2-2	-	TRBV19	-	TGTGCCAGTAGTGCCCGTCCGGGACGGGATAACACCGGGGAGCTGTTTTTT	CASSARPGRDNTGELFF
TRBJ2-7	-	TRBV5-1	-	TGCGCCAGCAGCTTGGAAGGGGTTCCAAGCTCCTACGAGCAGTACTTC	CASSLEGVPSSYEQYF
TRBJ2-2	-	TRBV2	-	TGTGCCAGCAGGACGGAAAACACCGGGGAGCTGTTTTTT	CASRTENTGELFF
TRBJ1-3	-	TRBV7-4	-	TGTGCCAGCAGCTTCTCCCCTGTCAGGTGGAAGGGAAACACCATATATTTT	CASSFSPVRWKGNTIYF
TRBJ2-3	-	TRBV5-1	-	TGCGCCAGCAGCCTTCCACCGGAGGGGCAGTATTTT	CASSLPPEGQYF
TRBJ1-2	-	TRBV29-1	-	TGCAGCGTTGAAGGCCAGGGAGGAGGCTACACCTTC	CSVEGQGGGYTF